This is a list of T cell receptor beta chains from one sample in a study of read filtering for tumor transcriptome and immune sequencing. Using its own MiXCR run on the reads, TCRdb lists one record per CDR3 protein. Of fewer than 50,000 distinct CDR3 sequences listed, under 15% are singletons. Sequenced input: a population of CD138-negative cells sorted from bone marrow. These receptors were collected from a donor aged 40 or older with multiple myeloma. CDR3s leave out the opening cysteine and the closing phenylalanine or tryptophan. The size of a clone is reported for some rows only, either as once, few or many, or as a class for expanded clones.

J gene,V gene,clone size,CDR3 protein
TRBJ2-1,TRBV28,many,ASSGPDAGGNEQF
TRBJ1-1,TRBV29-1,many,SVEEAF
TRBJ2-7,TRBV19,few,ASSMGLVSEQY
TRBJ1-6,TRBV2,many,ASSGGPYRGYNSPLH
TRBJ2-3,TRBV10-3,many,AISDRQGSTDTQY
TRBJ1-1,TRBV23-1,many,ARVRTGISNTEAF
TRBJ2-7,TRBV29-1,many,SAEGGRAGREQY
TRBJ2-2,TRBV20-1,many,SADLAGGTGELF
TRBJ2-3,TRBV20-1,many,SARDTAGGADTQY
TRBJ2-1,TRBV20-1,many,SATSGRETDEQF
TRBJ2-7,TRBV27,many,ASSSRWRSSGRVSYEQY
TRBJ2-5,TRBV7-9,-,ASSATQETQY
TRBJ2-7,TRBV7-9,many,ASSLGDRSYEQY
TRBJ2-7,TRBV27,many,ASSFEGNPYEQY
TRBJ1-1,TRBV20-1,many,SGSGGLNTEAF
TRBJ2-3,TRBV9,many,ASSVEGASTDTQY
TRBJ2-1,TRBV12-3/TRBV12-4,-,ASSPTTTYNEQF
TRBJ2-1,TRBV10-3,many,AISPRHNEQF
TRBJ2-1,TRBV29-1,many,SVDSYGLGQQF
TRBJ2-3,TRBV29-1,once,SVEGYPDTDTQY
TRBJ2-7,TRBV4-2,many,ASSQENRQTYEQY
TRBJ2-2,TRBV7-2,many,ASSFLAGGNTGELF
TRBJ2-5,TRBV12-3/TRBV12-4,-,ASSPRTEETQY
TRBJ1-6,TRBV11-3,-,ASQTVLNSPLH
TRBJ2-1,TRBV20-1,many,SARIGGSSYNEQF
TRBJ2-7,TRBV10-3,many,AVLKRGSYEQY
TRBJ2-2,TRBV29-1,many,SVELGNTGELF
TRBJ1-5,TRBV20-1,many,SARGPGGRNQPQH
TRBJ1-1,TRBV4-1,-,ASSRDRGDPEAF
TRBJ2-1,TRBV28,many,ASSLPTGRNNEQF
TRBJ2-7,TRBV5-1,few,ASSLTDRGLGEQY
TRBJ2-7,TRBV4-1,many,ASSHHGRGVYEQY
TRBJ2-2,TRBV19,many,ASKLGGRTGELF
TRBJ2-3,TRBV7-9,many,ASMGGESTDTQY
TRBJ2-3,TRBV7-2,-,ASSQRTITDTQY
TRBJ1-1,TRBV15,many,ATSTQGNTEAF
TRBJ2-3,TRBV7-2,few,ASSPSIAGHTDTQY
TRBJ2-7,TRBV27,few,ASSWSVSYEQY
TRBJ2-1,TRBV29-1,-,SVRDRVHNRQF
TRBJ2-7,TRBV20-1,many,SAPPGGTVGRYEQY
TRBJ1-1,TRBV12-3/TRBV12-4,many,ASSLQGAVAEAF
TRBJ2-7,TRBV5-1,many,ASSLGTYSYEQY
TRBJ2-1,TRBV29-1,medium-sized,SVEVGLAGRKRF
TRBJ1-5,TRBV12-3/TRBV12-4,many,ASSLEGAGGQPQH
TRBJ1-1,TRBV24-1,many,ATSAQGGTEAF
TRBJ2-2,TRBV7-9,many,ASSGTGGSTGELF
TRBJ2-1,TRBV24-1,many,ATSDPSGRGSYNEQF
TRBJ2-3,TRBV7-2,many,ASSARLGSGPDTQY
TRBJ2-7,TRBV5-1,-,ASSRSYEQY
TRBJ2-1,TRBV7-2,many,ASSPRGQRNNEQF